This note documents a single T cell receptor beta chain sequence. Its antigen specificity is not known. Base qualities are not at hand, and no much larger clone is one base apart. Libraries were prepared through the immunoSEQ multiplex PCR assay. The paper's data handling went like this. To diagnose cytomegalovirus status from the catalog of TCR beta chain sequences, a statistical classification framework was built. Held by TCRdb, this immuneACCESS table contains in-frame sequences only and omits some clones. Under half of the omission traces to an unresolved V gene where checked; the cause of the rest is unknown. Clone size and V and J calls were adopted from that table, with D and trimming inferred from the DNA. The sample has approximately 260,000 clones on record, 80% to 90% of them singletons. The ten most abundant clones make up 0.95% to 1.1% of the sample. The donors were included in the validation cohort of 90 to 150 subjects, a group kept apart from the roughly 680-subject first cohort.

The entry originates in a study of cytomegalovirus exposure and HLA in healthy donors (TCRdb year 2017). With regard to the full study: The approximately 710 repertoires of the first cohort and the approximately 130 validation repertoires were produced on the same platform, according to a later analysis. The study combined high-throughput TCR immunosequencing, statistical association of individual TCRs with disease status, and machine learning to predict cytomegalovirus infection status. A separate validation cohort of about 110 different subjects was used in addition to the roughly 670-subject first cohort. The study aimed to test whether signatures of past pathogen exposure could be identified by cataloging public T cell receptors. The full study reports these points: Cytomegalovirus status was reported to be diagnosed by the classifier with high specificity and sensitivity in both the original and validation cohorts. Across donors, most TCR sequences were observed very rarely, whereas some public TCRs were present in many individuals. The validation cohort had no HLA typing available for a later analysis, so co-occurrence within that cohort was assessed over all 120 or so repertoires. According to the authors, the approach could potentially be generalized to other disease states and immunological phenotypes. A total of around 150 TCR beta chains were listed by the study as associated with cytomegalovirus. In vitro tests confirmed that a few of the cytomegalovirus-associated TCR beta chains recognize cytomegalovirus antigens. Of the cluster scores, roughly 93% were above 0 in a later analysis, which found that TCRs clustered in the first cohort also tended to co-occur in the 120 validation repertoires.

Trimming leaves V shorter by 8 bases and J shorter by 7 bases, with the junction holding 12 bases beyond the gene matches. The germline V gene yields MNHNS for CDR1 and SASEGT for CDR2. The CDR3 covers 15 residues, taking in both the cysteine and the phenylalanine. The sequence is cut down to CDR3 DNA, 45 bases in frame from base 1. This chain joins TRBV6-1 to TRBJ1-4; the central 8 bases match TRBD1. The source material was PBMCs. The clonotype comes from a woman in her late teens or twenties in good health and CMV-seronegative. Read as DNA, the sequence is TGTGCCAGCGGATTGAGGGACAGGATCCCTGAAAAACTGTTTTTT. Its protein reads: CASGLRDRIPEKLFF.